These T cell receptor beta chains were read from a single sample in a study of T cell changes during pregnancy in multiple sclerosis. Using immunoSEQ multiplex PCR, the repertoire was profiled, and TCRdb retains in-frame clones only, with some absent. The table lists about 31,000 clones, about 91% of them singletons. Specimen: CD8+ T cells from peripheral blood mononuclear cells, collected before pregnancy. The receptors originated from a female donor with multiple sclerosis, enrolled in a pregnancy study. Both conserved end residues are part of each CDR3. Fields, in order: V gene, CDR3 protein.

TRBV7-3 | CASSLNPGEPLHF
TRBV6-4 | CASSHRENTEAFF
TRBV6-5 | CASSLADRSTDTQYF
TRBV30 | CACSGLAGGGEQFF
TRBV13 | CASSSEVEQFF
TRBV27 | CASSQPGQGTKNIQYF
TRBV27 | CASSHSPYEQYF
TRBV7-6 | CASSSGSGTDSGNTIYF
TRBV19 | CASLWGHEQFF
TRBV27 | CASSRQGGYTEAFF
TRBV11-2 | CASSFDDRSEDLRDTEAFF
TRBV6-5 | CASSSQPGYNTEAFF
TRBV5-3 | CARKNRAGPSTDTQYF
TRBV11-3 | CASSPKTDRSGNTIYF
TRBV2 | CASSEGATYEQYF
TRBV7-2 | CASKPEQGYEKLFF
TRBV2 | CATKRGAADYEQYF
TRBV10-3 | CATSPGLAGDRDTGELFF
TRBV7-8 | CASSLPGQGNGYTF
TRBV27 | CASTTRGVNYNSPLHF
TRBV28 | CASSLVVGTGIEQYF
TRBV12-2 | CASRLGSGQGVSAGEKLFF
TRBV7-9 | CASNDNDRGSTDTQYF
TRBV7-8 | CASSQQGNNQPQHF
TRBV27 | CASSLSLVGSRSSTDTQYF
TRBV10-3 | CAISEPTGTSNHNEQFF
TRBV6-1 | CASEFEQGSGNTIYF
TRBV4-3 | CASSQDRAREVDGNQPQHF
TRBV9 | CASSVIGTGVETQYF
TRBV7-9 | CASSLGLGTNSYEQYF
TRBV6-1 | CASSEALGHSINSPLHF
TRBV27 | CASSLDSQETQYF
TRBV9 | CASSPPLGQGDNTEAFF
TRBV7-8 | CASSEGALRPGELFF
TRBV11-2 | CASSPDNGGEGYNEQFF
TRBV2 | CASSEGQGDIQETQYF
TRBV7-9 | CASSEPTTNTGELFF
TRBV29-1 | CSVEDGTGEGYTF
TRBV9 | CASGQDWGNTIYF
TRBV5-6 | CASSLAQGKEPQHF
TRBV7-9 | CASSPILAGGGNEQFF
TRBV6-1 | CASSLGLGGPETQYF
TRBV6-5 | CASNTDRGFGYTF